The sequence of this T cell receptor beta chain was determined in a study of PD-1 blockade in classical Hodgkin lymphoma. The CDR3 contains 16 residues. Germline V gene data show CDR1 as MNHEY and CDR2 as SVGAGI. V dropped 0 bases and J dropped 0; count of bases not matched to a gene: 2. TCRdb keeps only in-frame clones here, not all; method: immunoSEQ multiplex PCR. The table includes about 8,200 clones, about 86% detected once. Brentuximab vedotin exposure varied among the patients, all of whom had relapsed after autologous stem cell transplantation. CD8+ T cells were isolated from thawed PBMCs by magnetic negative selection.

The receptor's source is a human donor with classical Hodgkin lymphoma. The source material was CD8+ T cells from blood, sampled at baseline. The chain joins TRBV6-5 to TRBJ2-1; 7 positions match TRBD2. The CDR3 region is CASSYSGGSSYNEQFF. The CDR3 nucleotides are TGTGCCAGCAGTTACTCTGGCGGGAGCTCCTACAATGAGCAGTTCTTC.